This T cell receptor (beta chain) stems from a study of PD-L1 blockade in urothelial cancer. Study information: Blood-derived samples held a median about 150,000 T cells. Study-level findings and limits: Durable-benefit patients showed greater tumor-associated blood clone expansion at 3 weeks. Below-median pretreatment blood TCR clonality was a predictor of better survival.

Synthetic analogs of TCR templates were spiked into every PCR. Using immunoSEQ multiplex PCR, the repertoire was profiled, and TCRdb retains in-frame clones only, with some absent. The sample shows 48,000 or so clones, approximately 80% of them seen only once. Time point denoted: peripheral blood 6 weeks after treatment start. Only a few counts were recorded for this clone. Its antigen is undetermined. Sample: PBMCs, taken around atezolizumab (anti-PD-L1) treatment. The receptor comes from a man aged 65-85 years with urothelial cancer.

The DNA of the CDR3 is TGTGCCAGCAGTCCCTGGGACAGGGGGAACTATGGCTACACCTTC. Amino acids: CASSPWDRGNYGYTF. The chain uses TRBV2 and TRBJ1-2, with TRBD1 identical over 11 bases. With 5 bases clipped from V and 2 bases from J, the junction kept 4 bases outside the gene matches. CDR1 SNHLY and CDR2 FYNNEI come from the germline V gene. This CDR3 is 15 amino acids long.